One and the same sample provided the 17 T cell receptor beta chains below, sequenced in a study of blood T cell repertoires in COVID-19. Produced via immunoSEQ multiplex PCR; TCRdb's table is partial and in-frame only. In the table there are about 68,000 clones, 91% of which are singletons. What was sequenced was peripheral blood. The receptors stem from a woman between 55 and 75 years old with active COVID-19.

V usage is TRBV29-1 and J usage is TRBJ1-1, with no clear D. With 4 bases removed from V and 7 bases from J, the gap between germline ends came to 10 bases. CDR3 length: 11 residues. The germline V gene has CDR1 SQVTM and CDR2 ANQGSEA. The CDR3 DNA sequence: TGCAGCGTTGCCGATCCAGGTGAAGCTTTCTTT. Translation: CSVADPGEAFF.

J is TRBJ1-4 and V is TRBV2; D not resolved. Between the trimmed V and J ends, which lost 2 bases and 11 bases, there was a span of 24 bases. The CDR3 runs to 17 residues. The germline V gene encodes CDR1 SNHLY and CDR2 FYNNEI. CDR3 DNA sequence: TGTGCCAGCAGTGAATCGGGGAGTGGGCACGGGATAGGGAAACTGTTTTTT. This codes for CASSESGSGHGIGKLFF.

This chain uses TRBV5-1 with TRBJ1-1; a weak D match, TRBD1 (6 bases). The CDR3 has 18 residues. V shed 1 base and J shed 0 bases, with 19 bases lying between them. In germline, CDR1 is SGHRS, CDR2 YFSETQ. In nucleotides, the CDR3 is TGCGCCAGCAGCTTGTCCAACAGGGCTTGGGTCCTGAACACTGAAGCTTTCTTT. As protein: CASSLSNRAWVLNTEAFF.

CDR3 protein: CASSRDRGYQETQYF. CDR3 in DNA: TGTGCCAGCTCACGGGACAGGGGGTACCAAGAGACCCAGTACTTC. The chain has TRBV18 and TRBJ2-5, with TRBD1 matching over 11 bases. V gave up 4 bases and J gave up 0 bases; unmatched junction bases: 1. The CDR3 loop spans 15 amino acids. Germline lookup yields CDR1 KGHSH and CDR2 LQKENI.

This clone was seen once. The chain combines TRBV5-1 with TRBJ2-3; D possibly corresponds to TRBD2 (5 bases). V lost 0 bases to trimming and J lost 6 bases, with 14 bases between them. Germline CDR1 reads SGHRS; CDR2 reads YFSETQ. CDR3 length: 15 amino acids. The CDR3 here is CASSLDSPTGDTQYF. In nucleotides, the CDR3 is TGCGCCAGCAGCTTGGACTCCCCCACGGGGGATACGCAGTATTTT.

The gene calls are TRBV29-1 and TRBJ2-6; D perhaps matches TRBD2 (6 bases). This CDR3 is built from 16 residues. Trimming removed 6 bases at V and 4 bases at J, with 19 bases between. Per the germline V gene, CDR1 is SQVTM and CDR2 is ANQGSEA. The CDR3 region has the DNA TGCAGCGTCCCGCGATTTGGGGGGACCGGGGCCAACGTCCTGACTTTC. Amino acids: CSVPRFGGTGANVLTF.

This chain uses TRBV11-2 with TRBJ2-7; no firm D call. With 6 bases removed from V and 3 bases from J, the gap between germline ends came to 12 bases. The V gene's germline CDR1 is SGHAT and CDR2 FQNNGV. This CDR3 comprises 13 residues. CDR3 region: CASRGSADYEQYF. The CDR3 DNA sequence: TGTGCCAGCAGAGGCAGCGCTGACTACGAGCAGTACTTC.

V is TRBV6-6 and J is TRBJ2-7; 8 bases align to TRBD1. CDR1 and CDR2 (germline): MNHNY, SVGAGI (reference sequence). This CDR3 is built from 15 residues. Trimming took 1 base from V and 6 from J; bases not matched to a gene: 8. CDR3 nucleotides: TGTGCCAGCAGTTACTTCCCGGACAGGGTAACCGAGCAGTACTTC. It codes for CASSYFPDRVTEQYF.

The V call is TRBV7-8, the J call TRBJ1-1; possible D gene TRBD1, 6 bases. Per germline, CDR1 SGHVS and CDR2 FQNEAQ. The germline V and J ends were trimmed by 6 bases and 3 bases, with 11 bases remaining between them. The CDR3 loop spans 13 amino acids. CDR3 coding DNA: TGTGCCAGCAGGGGGGCAGCGGACACTGAAGCTTTCTTT. Encoded protein: CASRGAADTEAFF. The variable domain in full, with the rest retrieved from reference TRBV7-8 and TRBJ1-1, is GAGVSQSPRYKVAKRGQDVALRCDPISGHVSLFWYQQALGQGPEFLTYFQNEAQLDKSGLPSDRFFAERPEGSVSTLKIQRTQQEDSAVYLCASRGAADTEAFFGQGTRLTVV.

The chain has TRBV27 and TRBJ2-1, with 11 bases fitting TRBD2. The trim removed 4 bases at V and 2 bases at J, leaving 16 bases unmatched. CDR3 length: 20 residues. Germline CDR1 and CDR2: MNHEY and SMNVEV (reference sequence). Here the CDR3 DNA reads TGTGCCAGCAGTTCGAATAGCGGGAGGGCCCTCGAAAGGCCCTACAATGAGCAGTTCTTC. Amino acid sequence: CASSSNSGRALERPYNEQFF.

The chain is built from TRBV10-1 and TRBJ1-5, with a tentative D call TRBD1 (5 bases). Germline V CDR1 and CDR2: WNHNN, SYGVQD (reference sequence). The CDR3 has 13 residues. V dropped 10 bases and J dropped 7 bases, with 17 bases sitting between them. The CDR3 DNA reads as TGCGCCAATCCCCGTGGGAGGGGACAGCCCCAGCATTTT. Encoded protein: CANPRGRGQPQHF.

The V gene is TRBV5-6, the J gene TRBJ2-5; 7 bases agree with TRBD1. Germline lookup yields CDR1 SGHDT and CDR2 YYEEEE. The CDR3 runs to 15 residues. V lost 6 bases and J lost 1; bases outside the gene matches: 9. CDR3 amino acids: CASTRPTGSQETQYF. The DNA of the CDR3 is TGTGCCAGCACCAGACCGACAGGGTCCCAAGAGACCCAGTACTTC.

The rearrangement uses TRBV30 and TRBJ2-3; 8 nucleotides agree with TRBD2. The CDR3 has 15 amino acids. Germline CDR1 reads GTSNPN; CDR2 reads SVGIG (reference sequence). V lost 3 bases, J lost 1 base, and 6 bases stayed unmatched. The CDR3 coding sequence is TGTGCCTGGAGGTCGGGAGGGATGGGCACAGATACGCAGTATTTT. This gives the protein CAWRSGGMGTDTQYF.

This chain uses TRBV6-5 with TRBJ2-5, with TRBD1 matching over 9 bases. This CDR3 comprises 13 residues. V gave up 7 bases and J gave up 2 bases; unmatched junction bases: 2. Germline V CDR1 and CDR2: MNHEY, SVGAGI. CDR3 protein: CASTGQGQETQYF. The CDR3 nucleotides read TGTGCCAGCACTGGACAGGGGCAAGAGACCCAGTACTTC.

This clone appeared a few times. The chain recombines TRBV10-1 with TRBJ1-5, with D perhaps TRBD1 (5 bases). CDR1 and CDR2 from the germline V gene are WNHNN and SYGVQD (reference sequence). The CDR3 is 13 amino acids. V was pared by 4 bases and J by 6 bases, with 10 bases between. CDR3 protein: CASSGGGSQPQHF. As DNA, the CDR3 is TGCGCCAGCAGTGGGGGCGGTAGTCAGCCCCAGCATTTT.

This clone was counted a single time. The chain couples TRBV6-6 to TRBJ1-3, with 7 bases lining up with TRBD1. The CDR3 contains 14 residues. Per germline, CDR1 MNHNY and CDR2 SVGAGI (reference sequence). V trimming: 6 bases; J trimming: 7 bases; junction bases outside the gene matches: 9. CDR3 region: CASSQQGFANTIYF. In nucleotides, the CDR3 is TGTGCCAGCAGCCAACAGGGGTTCGCGAACACCATATATTTT.

The gene calls are TRBV2 and TRBJ2-7; 11 nucleotides match TRBD2. Trimming cost V 6 bases and J 0 bases; bases outside gene matches: 1. Germline CDR1 reads SNHLY; CDR2 reads FYNNEI. The CDR3 is made up of 14 amino acids. CDR3 in amino acids: CASSGTSGSYEQYF. The CDR3 region has the DNA TGTGCCAGCAGCGGGACTAGCGGCTCCTACGAGCAGTACTTC.